This entry is about one T cell receptor beta chain. This sample was taken from a study of radiotherapy plus CTLA-4 blockade in lung cancer. Profiling relied on immunoSEQ multiplex PCR, and the TCRdb table lists in-frame clones only, not all of them. The data hold around 63,000 clones, with approximately 76% observed a single time. Germline CDR1 is LNHNV and CDR2 is YYDKDF (reference sequence). The CDR3 covers 17 residues. J lost 2 bases, V lost 1 base, and 7 bases had no gene match. The material sequenced was peripheral blood, taken from a patient treated with radiotherapy plus ipilimumab. The receptor was isolated from a human donor with non-small cell lung cancer whose response to radiotherapy plus ipilimumab could not be evaluated. Some clones in this sample may be carry-over from other donors' samples. The chain uses TRBV15 and TRBJ2-5, with 10 nucleotides matching TRBD2. CDR3 amino acids: CATSRGGAGGLQETQYF. The DNA for the CDR3 is TGTGCCACCAGCAGAGGGGGAGCGGGGGGGCTTCAAGAGACCCAGTACTTC.